What follows is one TCR beta chain and its context. Its antigen is unknown. PCR amplification relied on 60 Vbeta primers (plus 13 Jbeta primers). TCRdb's table, derived via immunoSEQ multiplex PCR, lists solely in-frame clones and lacks some. Recorded here are 40,000 to 45,000 clones; the top ten clones represent under 8%. Healthy bone marrow donors made up the cohort. The data belong to a study of cytomegalovirus exposure and HLA in healthy donors. The study, taken as a whole, reports: As confirmed in vitro, a few CMV-associated chains were specific for CMV antigens. There was a cluster of highly shared sequence variants that was likely a sequencing artifact.

CDR1 is SGHRS, CDR2 YFSETQ, per germline. The CDR3 spans 13 residues. Unmatched junction bases numbered 5, after V lost 4 bases and J lost 4 bases. The sequence derives from a man aged 30-40 years in good health and CMV-seronegative. The sample was PBMCs. This chain uses TRBV5-1 with TRBJ2-7; the match to TRBD1 covers 7 bases. CDR3 in DNA: TGCGCCAGCAGCAATCAGGGGGAATACGAGCAGTACTTC. Translated: CASSNQGEYEQYF. The entire variable domain, with the rest obtained from reference TRBV5-1 and TRBJ2-7, is as follows: KAGVTQTPRYLIKTRGQQVTLSCSPISGHRSVSWYQQTPGQGLQFLFEYFSETQRNKGNFPGRFSGRQFSNSRSEMNVSTLELGDSALYLCASSNQGEYEQYFGPGTRLTVT.